These 27 T cell receptor beta chains were all obtained from the same sample, sequenced in a study of control samples from healthy donors and cancer patients. The assay was immunoSEQ multiplex PCR, and TCRdb's table has in-frame clones only and misses some. The table lists about 96,000 clones, over 85% of them singletons. The sequencing sample was made of blood. The receptors here all came from a young man in good health.

This clone came up a few times. V usage is TRBV6-6 and J usage is TRBJ1-5; 8 bases line up with TRBD1. Germline lookup yields CDR1 MNHNY and CDR2 SVGAGI (reference sequence). V shed 3 bases and J 10 bases; nucleotides not matched to a gene: 8. This CDR3 is 14 amino acids long. The CDR3 DNA follows: TGTGCCAGCAGTTATAGCCAGGGGGCGCGACCCCAGCATTTT. This gives the protein CASSYSQGARPQHF.

The chain carries TRBV9 and TRBJ1-3, with D unclear. The CDR3 contains 17 residues. The germline gives CDR1 SGDLS, CDR2 YYNGEE. V gave up 0 bases and J gave up 1 base, with 14 bases separating them. The CDR3 sequence: CASSVDQSGQSGNTIYF. CDR3 DNA sequence: TGTGCCAGCAGCGTAGATCAATCGGGTCAATCTGGAAACACCATATATTTT.

The chain joins TRBV3-1 (or the pseudogene TRBV3-2) to TRBJ2-7; 8 bases line up with TRBD2. Germline CDR1 reads LGHDT; CDR2 reads YNNKEL (reference sequence). J lost 7 bases, V lost 0 bases, and 2 bases had no gene match. This CDR3 has 13 residues. The CDR3 is CASSQEGLDEQYF. The CDR3, as DNA: TGTGCCAGCAGCCAAGAGGGACTAGATGAGCAGTACTTC.

CDR3 protein: CASSEALQREGLEQFF. CDR3 bases: TGTGCCAGCAGTGAAGCGCTTCAGCGGGAGGGCCTGGAGCAGTTCTTC. This chain links TRBV6-1 with TRBJ2-1; 10 bases fit TRBD2. Germline loops: CDR1 MNHNS, CDR2 SASEGT. CDR3 length: 16 amino acids. V was pared by 0 bases and J by 10 bases, with 9 bases of the junction left unmatched.

J is TRBJ2-1 and V is TRBV6-2 or TRBV6-3; a weak D match, TRBD2 (5 bases). V lost 0 bases and J 9 bases, leaving 9 bases between the germline ends. The CDR3 is made up of 13 amino acids. Germline V lookup: CDR1 MNHEY, CDR2 SVGEGT. The CDR3 sequence is CASSYSDGGEQFF. The CDR3 DNA reads as TGTGCCAGCAGTTACTCGGACGGAGGTGAGCAGTTCTTC.

The chain combines TRBV7-9 with TRBJ1-4; 9 nucleotides align to TRBD1. CDR3 length: 16 amino acids. Germline CDR1 and CDR2: SEHNR and FQNEAQ (reference sequence). With 4 bases clipped from V and 7 bases from J, the junction kept 10 bases outside the gene matches. The CDR3 sequence: CASSSLQGALIEKLFF. The CDR3 DNA follows: TGTGCCAGCAGCTCCCTACAGGGGGCGCTAATTGAAAAACTGTTTTTT.

The rearrangement links TRBV4-3 to TRBJ1-5, with a tentative D call TRBD1 (5 bases). The CDR3 loop spans 14 amino acids. In germline, CDR1 is LGHNA, CDR2 YSLEER. Deletions cut 0 bases from V and 7 bases from J, with 10 bases between. Here the CDR3 reads CASSQDAGPQPQHF. CDR3 bases: TGCGCCAGCAGCCAAGATGCGGGGCCCCAGCCCCAGCATTTT.

The gene calls are TRBV2 and TRBJ1-2; the D is unclear. Germline CDR1 SNHLY, CDR2 FYNNEI. Trimming shortened V by 7 bases and J by 4 bases, and 16 bases separated the two germline ends. There are 14 residues in the CDR3. CDR3 sequence (DNA): TGTGCCAGCATTAAGACACCCGCGGGCTATGGCTACACCTTC. It yields the protein CASIKTPAGYGYTF.

The chain carries TRBV27 and TRBJ1-1; 7 bases are shared with TRBD1. The CDR3 runs 13 residues. Germline loops: CDR1 MNHEY, CDR2 SMNVEV (reference sequence). The V segment lost 4 bases and the J segment 5 bases; nucleotides outside the gene matches: 4. The CDR3 sequence is CASSSTGRTEAFF. DNA of the CDR3: TGTGCCAGCAGTTCGACAGGGAGAACTGAAGCTTTCTTT.

This sequence joins TRBV2 and TRBJ1-6, with 7 bases fitting TRBD1. V was pared by 5 bases and J by 7 bases, with 5 bases of the junction left unmatched. CDR1 and CDR2 (germline): SNHLY, FYNNEI. The CDR3 contains 14 residues. CDR3 in amino acids: CASSIDRVNSPLHF. The CDR3 coding sequence is TGTGCCAGCAGTATTGACAGGGTGAATTCACCCCTCCACTTT. Full variable domain (outside the CDR3, taken from reference TRBV2 and TRBJ1-6): EPEVTQTPSHQVTQMGQEVILRCVPISNHLYFYWYRQILGQKVEFLVSFYNNEISEKSEIFDDQFSVERPDGSNFTLKIRSTKLEDSAMYFCASSIDRVNSPLHFGNGTRLTVT.

The V call is TRBV10-3, the J call TRBJ1-2; TRBD1 might be the D (5 bases). Germline V gives CDR1 ENHRY, CDR2 SYGVKD. The CDR3 contains 14 residues. Deletions cut 8 bases from V and 0 bases from J, with 13 bases between. CDR3 sequence (DNA): TGTGCCATCGGAGAGGACATAGCTAACTATGGCTACACCTTC. Amino acids: CAIGEDIANYGYTF.

A single count supports this clone. The chain links TRBV10-3 to TRBJ1-1, with D unresolved. Germline CDR1 and CDR2: ENHRY and SYGVKD. The CDR3 covers 13 residues. V was pared by 4 bases and J by 3 bases, with 9 bases between. CDR3 sequence: CAISGFRDTEAFF. CDR3 DNA sequence: TGTGCCATCAGTGGGTTCCGGGACACTGAAGCTTTCTTT.

The chain uses TRBV24-1 and TRBJ1-6; a weak D match, TRBD1 (5 bases). The CDR3 sequence is 15 residues long. The V end lost 8 bases, the J end lost 7 bases, and 17 bases lay between the germline ends. Germline lookup yields CDR1 KGHDR and CDR2 SFDVKD. The CDR3 DNA is TGTGCCACCAAAGGGGTGCCCCATTCGAATTCACCCCTCCACTTT. Amino acid sequence: CATKGVPHSNSPLHF.

Regarding this clone: This sample includes further DNA sequences coding for the same CDR3. V and J are TRBV29-1 and TRBJ1-1, with D possibly TRBD1 on 5 matching bases. The CDR3 contains 13 residues. Germline lookup yields CDR1 SQVTM and CDR2 ANQGSEA. Trimming cost V 3 bases and J 0 bases, with 8 bases left between them. The CDR3 DNA reads as TGCAGCGTTGAGGGACGGATGAACACTGAAGCTTTCTTT. This codes for CSVEGRMNTEAFF.

J is TRBJ1-2 and V is TRBV12-3 or TRBV12-4, with a weak D call TRBD1 (5 bases). V was pared by 5 bases and J by 6 bases, with 13 bases between. The CDR3 is 13 amino acids. CDR3 in DNA: TGTGCCAGCAGTCTTACGGGGGGTCATGGCTACACCTTC. Translating it yields CASSLTGGHGYTF.

The chain uses TRBV5-4 and TRBJ2-5, with 7 bases lining up with TRBD2. V shed 5 bases, J shed 5 bases, and the junction held 6 bases outside the gene matches. CDR1 is SGHNT and CDR2 is YYREEE in the germline V gene (reference sequence). The CDR3 covers 13 residues. The CDR3 region has the DNA TGTGCCAGCAGGCGTTGGGGGGGGGAGACCCAGTACTTC. Its translation: CASRRWGGETQYF.

V is TRBV5-1 and J is TRBJ1-4, with D perhaps TRBD1 (5 bases). Between the trimmed V and J ends, which lost 4 bases and 8 bases, there was a span of 18 bases. Germline V gene sequence: CDR1 SGHRS, CDR2 YFSETQ. The CDR3 loop spans 15 amino acids. The CDR3 nucleotides are TGCGCCAGCAGCCCCGGGGACCGCCGGGAGGAAAAACTGTTTTTT. This gives the protein CASSPGDRREEKLFF.

The CDR3 loop is CASSPGTSGNGETQYF. The CDR3 DNA sequence: TGTGCCAGCAGCCCGGGGACTAGCGGGAATGGGGAGACCCAGTACTTC. The chain joins TRBV7-9 to TRBJ2-5, with 13 bases matching TRBD2. The CDR3 covers 16 residues. V was clipped by 5 bases and J by 5 bases; unmatched bases: 8. The germline V gene encodes CDR1 SEHNR and CDR2 FQNEAQ (reference sequence).

The chain has TRBV6-5 and TRBJ2-3, with TRBD2 matching over 11 bases. Germline V gene lookup returns CDR1 MNHEY and CDR2 SVGAGI. This CDR3 spans 15 amino acids. The V and J ends lost 6 bases and 2 bases, in that order; junction bases with no gene match: 4. The CDR3 is CASSLLAGDTDTQYF. CDR3 sequence (DNA): TGTGCCAGCAGCCTACTAGCGGGAGACACAGATACGCAGTATTTT.

This chain joins TRBV6-1 and TRBJ2-1; 7 bases line up with TRBD2. This CDR3 spans 19 amino acids. The V gene end was trimmed by 3 bases and the J gene end by 4 bases; junction bases not matched to a gene: 18. Germline loops: CDR1 MNHNS, CDR2 SASEGT. DNA for the CDR3: TGTGCCAGCAGTGACCCCCGGGGATTCGGCGGGGAGGGGTACAATGAGCAGTTCTTC. Its translation is CASSDPRGFGGEGYNEQFF.

This clone has a single count. V usage is TRBV19 and J usage is TRBJ2-1; 9 bases match TRBD2. The CDR3 extends over 17 amino acids. The germline V gene encodes CDR1 LNHDA and CDR2 SQIVND (reference sequence). V lost 3 bases to trimming and J lost 8 bases; unmatched junction nucleotides: 14. The CDR3 nucleotides are TGTGCCAGTAGTATTATCTTTGCCGCGGGGGGGGTCGATGAGCAGTTCTTC. Its protein is CASSIIFAAGGVDEQFF.

J is TRBJ1-1 and V is TRBV25-1; TRBD1 might be the D (5 bases). The CDR3 runs to 15 residues. V was cut by 0 bases and J by 4 bases, with 12 bases left in between. Per the germline V gene, CDR1 is MGHDK and CDR2 is SYGVNS. CDR3 loop: CASSEYGAHGTEAFF. As DNA, the CDR3 is TGTGCCAGCAGTGAATATGGGGCCCACGGCACTGAAGCTTTCTTT.

Notes on this clone: The sample has other DNA sequences that encode this CDR3 too. This chain connects TRBV20-1 to TRBJ1-6; no definite D call. The V end lost 3 bases, the J end lost 9 bases, and 6 bases lay between the germline ends. CDR1 is DFQATT and CDR2 is SNEGSKA in the germline V gene (reference sequence). The CDR3 totals 11 residues. CDR3 in DNA: TGCAGTGCTAGGGAGGGTTCACCCCTCCACTTT. Protein sequence: CSAREGSPLHF.

The J gene is TRBJ1-2, the V gene TRBV7-2; D may be TRBD1 (5 bases). This CDR3 is 16 amino acids long. The germline gives CDR1 SGHTA, CDR2 FQGNSA. Trimming left V 1 base short and J 1 base short, with 13 bases between. The CDR3 DNA reads as TGTGCCAGCAGCTTAGTCGTTGTGGGGGGTAACTATGGCTACACCTTC. Amino acid sequence: CASSLVVVGGNYGYTF.

The chain is built from TRBV6-2 or TRBV6-3 and TRBJ1-6; D is ambiguous. V lost 3 bases and J lost 13, with 13 bases in between. Germline V lookup: CDR1 MNHEY, CDR2 SVGEGT. This CDR3 is 13 amino acids long. CDR3 sequence: CASSYPGVSPLHF. The CDR3 DNA is TGTGCCAGCAGTTATCCCGGCGTTTCTCCCCTCCACTTT.

This clone was found once. One end of the junction is discordant with germline, which a read error may explain. The gene calls are TRBV19 and TRBJ2-7, with 7 bases matching TRBD2. This CDR3 region has 13 residues. Germline assignment: CDR1 LNHDA and CDR2 SQIVND (reference sequence). CDR3 bases: TGTGCCAGTAGTACGGGAGGTTCCTACAAGCAGTACTTC. This codes for CASSTGGSYKQYF.

The chain combines TRBV24-1 with TRBJ2-3; D is undetermined. Germline V gene data show CDR1 as KGHDR and CDR2 as SFDVKD. The germline V and J ends were trimmed by 4 bases and 10 bases, with 11 bases remaining between them. The length of the CDR3 is 12 residues. The CDR3 nucleotides are TGTGCCACCAGTGAGCGGACCGGGTCGCAGTATTTT. Translation: CATSERTGSQYF.